This T cell receptor (beta chain) was recovered during a study of spatial heterogeneity in lung cancer. Study details: Samples came from about 72 TRACERx patients with untreated early-stage lung cancer. At a median of roughly 2 years after resection, follow-up PBMC samples were sequenced when available.

The V gene's germline CDR1 is LGHDT and CDR2 YNNKEL (reference sequence). Between the trimmed V and J ends, which lost 4 bases and 0 bases, there was a span of 7 bases. The CDR3 totals 13 residues. Each CDR3 protein is one row after TCRdb ran MiXCR on the 5' RACE reads. The sample has 30,000 to 40,000 distinct CDR3 sequences; roughly 8% are singletons. Time point defined: blood at routine non-recurrence follow-up after resection. Whole RNA, which was extracted from tumor, nontumor lung tissue or frozen PBMC, was sequenced without any cell sorting. The table lists this clonotype with many counts. The receptor was derived from a male donor with early-stage non-small cell lung cancer. The sample was PBMCs, taken at follow-up. The rearrangement links TRBV3-1 to TRBJ2-7; D possibly corresponds to TRBD2 (6 bases). CDR3: CASSRGASYEQYF. DNA for the CDR3: TGTGCCAGCAGCCGCGGGGCCTCCTACGAGCAGTACTTC.